The 27 T cell receptor beta chains presented below share a single source sample, sequenced in a study of cytomegalovirus exposure and HLA in healthy donors. A multiplex PCR was run with 60 Vbeta primers and 13 Jbeta primers. Some clones are missing from TCRdb's copy, which holds only in-frame ones; the method was immunoSEQ multiplex PCR. The table includes 100,000 or so clones, around 85% detected once. Source material: PBMCs. The receptors come from a man aged 30 to 45 in good health and CMV-seronegative.

The chain employs TRBV10-1 and TRBJ1-2, with a tentative D call TRBD1 (6 bases). The V and J ends lost 0 bases and 2 bases respectively, with 13 bases between them. The CDR3 is 16 amino acids. Germline CDR1 is WNHNN and CDR2 is SYGVQD (reference sequence). The CDR3 region has the DNA TGCGCCAGCAGTGAGTCACAGGGTCGAGAAAACTATGGCTACACCTTC. Translation: CASSESQGRENYGYTF.

This chain links TRBV28 with TRBJ2-1; TRBD2 agrees at 7 bases. The CDR3 has 14 amino acids. With V trimmed by 5 bases and J by 7 bases, 8 bases remained unmatched. Germline-derived CDR1 and CDR2 are MDHEN and SYDVKM. The CDR3 DNA is TGTGCCAGCAGTAATCTAGCGGAGCTAAATGAGCAGTTCTTC. It encodes CASSNLAELNEQFF.

The J gene is TRBJ2-7, the V gene TRBV14; 7 nucleotides align to TRBD2. CDR1 is SGHDN and CDR2 is FVKESK in the germline V gene. The CDR3 has 13 residues. V shed 1 base and J 4 bases; nucleotides not matched to a gene: 1. CDR3 bases: TGTGCCAGCAGCCAAGGGGGGGGATACGAGCAGTACTTC. Amino acid sequence: CASSQGGGYEQYF.

The gene calls are TRBV27 and TRBJ2-7; 10 bases align to TRBD1. Trimming at V came to 4 bases and at J to 4 bases, leaving 13 bases not matched to a gene. This CDR3 has 17 amino acids. Looked up from germline, CDR1 is MNHEY and CDR2 is SMNVEV (reference sequence). The CDR3 coding sequence is TGTGCCAGCAGTTCCCTCCCACCGGGACAGGGGACGTACGAGCAGTACTTC. Its protein product is CASSSLPPGQGTYEQYF.

This clone was observed a handful of times. The rearrangement links TRBV7-9 to TRBJ1-1; possible D gene TRBD1, 6 bases. Trimming took 4 bases from V and 0 from J, leaving 12 bases between them. This CDR3 is built from 15 residues. Per the germline V gene, CDR1 is SEHNR and CDR2 is FQNEAQ (reference sequence). CDR3 nucleotides: TGTGCCAGCAGCTCTACAGGGACCATGAACACTGAAGCTTTCTTT. This translates into CASSSTGTMNTEAFF.

This clone was seen just once. The chain joins TRBV2 to TRBJ2-5, with D perhaps matching TRBD1 (6 bases). Germline V gene lookup returns CDR1 SNHLY and CDR2 FYNNEI. V shed 5 bases and J shed 0 bases, with 10 bases lying between them. The CDR3 is 14 residues long. In DNA, the CDR3 is TGTGCCAGCAGTCGCGACAGGTACCAAGAGACCCAGTACTTC. This encodes CASSRDRYQETQYF.

The rearrangement links TRBV28 to TRBJ2-7; 8 nucleotides align to TRBD2. Unmatched junction bases numbered 6, after V lost 6 bases and J lost 2 bases. CDR3 length: 14 amino acids. Germline V gives CDR1 MDHEN, CDR2 SYDVKM. Here the CDR3 DNA reads TGTGCCAGCAGCCCGGGAGGGGCCACCTACGAGCAGTACTTC. It specifies CASSPGGATYEQYF.

This rearrangement joins TRBV19 to TRBJ2-1; no clear D. CDR1 is LNHDA, CDR2 SQIVND, per germline (reference sequence). V shed 7 bases and J shed 5 bases, with 12 bases lying between them. The CDR3 totals 13 residues. The CDR3 DNA sequence: TGTGCCAGTACCACAGACAAGAACAATGAGCAGTTCTTC. It translates to CASTTDKNNEQFF.

The V gene is TRBV1, the J gene TRBJ2-1; the D segment call TRBD1 is taken from the table without a DNA check. TRBV1 is flagged as a pseudogene. The CDR3 extends over 15 amino acids. CDR3 protein: CTSSQVQGALNEQFF. In DNA, the CDR3 is TGCACCAGCAGCCAAGTCCAGGGGGCGCTGAATGAGCAGTTCTTC.

This clone has only one observation. The J gene is TRBJ2-5, the V gene TRBV14, with D perhaps TRBD2 (6 bases). V was trimmed by 11 bases and J by 5 bases, leaving 18 bases between them. Germline assignment: CDR1 SGHDN and CDR2 FVKESK. The CDR3 extends over 13 amino acids. CDR3 bases: TGTGCCTCCGGGGGAGGAAAGTGGGAGACCCAGTACTTC. It translates to CASGGGKWETQYF.

CDR3 coding DNA: TGTGCCATCAGCCAGGGTACGAACACCGGGGAGCTGTTTTTT. Translated, it gives CAISQGTNTGELFF. The chain links TRBV10-3 to TRBJ2-2, with TRBD1 as a possible D gene (5 bases). V lost 6 bases, J lost 0 bases, and 8 bases lay in between. The length of the CDR3 is 14 residues. Germline V lookup: CDR1 ENHRY, CDR2 SYGVKD.

The chain carries TRBV15 and TRBJ2-1; 12 bases agree with TRBD2. The ends lost 4 bases at V and 10 bases at J; junction bases unmatched: 5. Germline CDR1 LNHNV, CDR2 YYDKDF (reference sequence). CDR3 length: 14 residues. The CDR3 coding sequence is TGTGCCACCAGCACGCGGACTAGCGGGGTGGAGCAGTTCTTC. Translating it yields CATSTRTSGVEQFF.

The chain uses TRBV27 and TRBJ2-2; 9 bases are a match to TRBD1. In germline, CDR1 is MNHEY, CDR2 SMNVEV (reference sequence). The CDR3 totals 16 residues. The V and J ends lost 10 bases and 2 bases, in that order; junction bases with no gene match: 11. DNA of the CDR3: TGTGCCACCCCGGACAGGGGCCCGATTAACACCGGGGAGCTGTTTTTT. Protein product: CATPDRGPINTGELFF.

Only a few counts were recorded for this clone. V gene TRBV7-8 combines with J gene TRBJ1-1, with a weak D call TRBD1 (6 bases). This CDR3 is 14 amino acids long. Trimming left V 3 bases short and J 4 bases short, with 12 bases between. Germline lookup yields CDR1 SGHVS and CDR2 FQNEAQ. This CDR3 reads CASSLGQGITEAFF. DNA for the CDR3: TGTGCCAGCAGCTTGGGACAAGGCATCACTGAAGCTTTCTTT.

This sequence joins TRBV29-1 and TRBJ2-5; a possible D gene is TRBD1 (6 bases). CDR3 length equals 12 residues. Germline V gives CDR1 SQVTM, CDR2 ANQGSEA. Trimming left V 5 bases short and J 3 bases short, with 10 bases between. CDR3 amino acids: CSVLQGKETQYF. CDR3 coding DNA: TGCAGCGTTCTACAGGGAAAAGAGACCCAGTACTTC.

This clone was counted between two and nine times. V gene TRBV6-1 combines with J gene TRBJ1-2; 9 nucleotides line up with TRBD1. The V segment lost 4 bases and the J segment 6 bases; nucleotides outside the gene matches: 3. CDR3 length: 13 residues. Germline CDR1 and CDR2: MNHNS and SASEGT. DNA of the CDR3: TGTGCCAGCAGTGTAACAGGGGGCAATGGCTACACCTTC. Its translation: CASSVTGGNGYTF.

This chain joins TRBV5-4 and TRBJ2-3; possible D gene TRBD1, 6 bases. V shed 0 bases and J shed 5 bases, with 7 bases lying between them. This CDR3 spans 13 amino acids. The germline CDR1 and CDR2 sequences are SGHNT and YYREEE (reference sequence). CDR3 nucleotide sequence: TGTGCCAGCAGCTTGGGGGGGCAAGATACGCAGTATTTT. It encodes CASSLGGQDTQYF.

The genes are TRBV30 and TRBJ1-3; 12 bases are shared with TRBD1. Per the germline V gene, CDR1 is GTSNPN and CDR2 is SVGIG (reference sequence). J gave up 5 bases and V 4 bases, and 6 bases lay outside the gene matches. The CDR3 covers 15 residues. The CDR3 loop reads CAWIRDRGLRNTIYF. In DNA form, the CDR3 reads TGTGCCTGGATTCGGGACAGGGGGCTAAGAAACACCATATATTTT. Filled out from reference TRBV30 and TRBJ1-3, the complete variable domain reads SQTIHQWPATLVQPVGSPLSLECTVEGTSNPNLYWYRQAAGRGLQLLFYSVGIGQISSEVPQNLSASRPQDRQFILSSKKLLLSDSGFYLCAWIRDRGLRNTIYFGEGSWLTVV.

The V call is TRBV30, the J call TRBJ1-4; 8 bases map to TRBD1. V dropped 5 bases and J dropped 4; count of bases not matched to a gene: 6. Looked up from germline, CDR1 is GTSNPN and CDR2 is SVGIG (reference sequence). The CDR3 totals 14 residues. CDR3 coding DNA: TGTGCCTGGGGACAGGGAAGGGATAATGAAAAACTGTTTTTT. Its protein is CAWGQGRDNEKLFF.

About this clone: The sample contains more than one DNA sequence encoding this CDR3. In nucleotides, the CDR3 is TGCGCCAGCAGCCAAGATACAGGGACCGGGGAGCTGTTTTTT. This gives the protein CASSQDTGTGELFF. The rearrangement links TRBV4-1 to TRBJ2-2, with a weak D call TRBD1 (6 bases). The CDR3 spans 14 residues. Trimming took 0 bases from V and 5 from J, leaving 7 bases between them. Germline values: CDR1 MGHRA, CDR2 YSYEKL.

This chain's CDR3 is CARSHRDRGWDTQYF. Written as DNA, the CDR3 is TGTGCCAGAAGCCACCGGGACAGGGGGTGGGATACGCAGTATTTT. The J gene is TRBJ2-3, the V gene TRBV5-3; TRBD1 matches 11 bases. Being an ORF, TRBV5-3 has a function that is uncertain. The V segment lost 4 bases and the J segment 6 bases; nucleotides outside the gene matches: 7. CDR3 size: 15 residues.

The rearrangement links TRBV5-1 to TRBJ1-1, with D possibly matching TRBD1 (6 bases). V lost 2 bases to trimming and J lost 4 bases, with 9 bases between them. The CDR3 sequence is 13 residues long. Germline-derived CDR1 and CDR2 are SGHRS and YFSETQ. In nucleotides, the CDR3 is TGCGCCAGCAGCTTTGGGGGCGGCACTGAAGCTTTCTTT. This encodes CASSFGGGTEAFF.

J is TRBJ1-2 and V is TRBV28; TRBD1 might be the D (5 bases). The germline V gene has CDR1 MDHEN and CDR2 SYDVKM. This CDR3 spans 15 amino acids. The germline V and J ends were trimmed by 5 bases and 7 bases, with 20 bases remaining between them. CDR3 in amino acids: CASSRASEGRPGYTF. The CDR3, as DNA: TGTGCCAGCAGTCGAGCTTCGGAGGGGAGGCCTGGCTACACCTTC.

V and J are TRBV7-6 and TRBJ1-2; no firm D call. CDR1 is SGHVS, CDR2 FNYEAQ, per germline. This CDR3 is built from 15 residues. Trimming took 4 bases from V and 4 from J, leaving 16 bases between them. The CDR3 bases are TGTGCCAGCAGCTCGCCTAATCAAGGCGGCTATGGCTACACCTTC. Translated: CASSSPNQGGYGYTF.

This chain connects TRBV18 to TRBJ1-1; 8 bases agree with TRBD1. There are 18 residues in the CDR3. The germline gives CDR1 KGHSH, CDR2 LQKENI. The V gene end was trimmed by 3 bases and the J gene end by 0 bases; junction bases not matched to a gene: 12. CDR3 coding DNA: TGTGCCAGCTCACCCAACTTGGGACAGGATCTTATGAACACTGAAGCTTTCTTT. Amino acid sequence: CASSPNLGQDLMNTEAFF.

In this sample, this clone turned up once. The chain is built from TRBV7-9 and TRBJ2-1; 9 bases are shared with TRBD2. There are 14 residues in the CDR3. After removal of 2 bases from V and 5 bases from J, the junction contained 1 base not matched to a gene. Germline assignment: CDR1 SEHNR and CDR2 FQNEAQ (reference sequence). The CDR3 coding sequence is TGTGCCAGCAGCTTATTAGCGGGGGACAATGAGCAGTTCTTC. Protein: CASSLLAGDNEQFF. The whole variable domain, filled in from reference TRBV7-9 and TRBJ2-1, reads DTGVSQNPRHKITKRGQNVTFRCDPISEHNRLYWYRQTLGQGPEFLTYFQNEAQLEKSRLLSDRFSAERPKGSFSTLEIQRTEQGDSAMYLCASSLLAGDNEQFFGPGTRLTVL.

The chain links TRBV19 to TRBJ1-5; 10 nucleotides match TRBD1. The germline V gene encodes CDR1 LNHDA and CDR2 SQIVND (reference sequence). There are 15 residues in the CDR3. The V segment lost 5 bases and the J segment 7 bases; nucleotides outside the gene matches: 8. In DNA form, the CDR3 reads TGTGCCAGTAGTGCCTGGACAGGGGGAGGGCAGCCCCAGCATTTT. This codes for CASSAWTGGGQPQHF.